This passage covers 3 T cell receptor beta chains from one sample sequenced in a study of CD8 T cells in ankylosing spondylitis. A single record per CDR3 protein comes from TCRdb applying MiXCR to the 5' RACE reads. The table has under 250,000 distinct CDR3 sequences, roughly 32% seen once. Sequencing was done on a sample of blood, either unsorted or a sorted T cell fraction (not recorded which). The source of these receptors is a male donor with ankylosing spondylitis or in good health (not recorded which).

The table lists this clonotype with many counts. This chain uses TRBV20-1 with TRBJ2-7; TRBD1 might be the D (5 bases). The CDR3 is 15 amino acids. Germline V lookup: CDR1 DFQATT, CDR2 SNEGSKA (reference sequence). V was trimmed by 1 base and J by 3 bases, leaving 16 bases between them. In nucleotides, the CDR3 is TGCAGTGCTAGAGGCCCCACAGGCAGGTTCTACGAGCAGTACTTC. This gives the protein CSARGPTGRFYEQYF.

This clonotype appeared many times. J is TRBJ2-7 and V is TRBV29-1; TRBD1 aligns across 7 bases. Germline V gene lookup returns CDR1 SQVTM and CDR2 ANQGSEA. The CDR3 sequence is 11 residues long. After removal of 7 bases from V and 3 bases from J, the junction contained 3 bases not matched to a gene. The CDR3 nucleotides are TGCAGCGCTGGACAGGACTACGAGCAGTACTTC. It encodes CSAGQDYEQYF.

The gene calls are TRBV10-3 and TRBJ2-3, with unresolved D. V dropped 3 bases and J dropped 0 bases, with 10 bases sitting between them. CDR3 length equals 15 residues. Germline assignment: CDR1 ENHRY and CDR2 SYGVKD. The CDR3 loop reads CAISDPDLSTDTQYF. Written as DNA, the CDR3 is TGTGCCATCAGTGACCCAGACTTGAGCACAGATACGCAGTATTTT.